Following are 7 T cell receptor beta chains from one sample sequenced in a study of yellow fever vaccine responses in identical twins. TCRdb analysed the RT-PCR reads with MiXCR anew, one entry per CDR3 protein. The sample carries 1,600 or so distinct CDR3 sequences, about 85% recorded once. Sequences were derived from T cells from blood (PBMCs), unsorted or a sorted subset (not recorded which), sampled before or after yellow fever vaccination (not recorded which). The receptors here all came from a woman in her late teens or twenties who received the yellow fever vaccine.

This rearrangement joins TRBV21-1 to TRBJ2-7; TRBD2, the table's D call, was not compared with the DNA. TRBV21-1 is assigned pseudogene status. There are 16 residues in the CDR3. CDR3 sequence reads: CASTKAPGLGTYEQYF. CDR3 nucleotide sequence: TGTGCCAGCACCAAAGCCCCGGGACTAGGGACCTACGAGCAGTACTTC.

The gene calls are TRBV20-1 and TRBJ2-7; 7 bases are a match to TRBD1. With V trimmed by 6 bases and J by 12 bases, 14 bases remained unmatched. The CDR3 has 12 amino acids. The germline V gene has CDR1 DFQATT and CDR2 SNEGSKA (reference sequence). The CDR3 sequence: CSAERGQYDLYF. In DNA form, the CDR3 reads TGCAGTGCAGAAAGGGGACAGTACGACTTGTACTTC.

The chain carries TRBV28 and TRBJ2-2; no clear D gene. Trimming took 11 bases from V and 1 from J, leaving 8 bases between them. CDR3 size: 12 residues. CDR1 and CDR2 (germline): MDHEN, SYDVKM. As DNA, the CDR3 is TGTGCCCACAGCCTGAACACCGGGGAGCTGTTTTTT. It encodes CAHSLNTGELFF.

V is TRBV5-4 and J is TRBJ2-7; D gene uncertain. Between the trimmed V and J ends, which lost 0 bases and 5 bases, there was a span of 12 bases. The germline V gene encodes CDR1 SGHNT and CDR2 YYREEE (reference sequence). The CDR3 loop spans 14 amino acids. In DNA, the CDR3 is TGTGCCAGCAGCTTGGATCTGGGGATCGACGAGCAGTACTTC. It specifies CASSLDLGIDEQYF.

The V call is TRBV6-4, the J call TRBJ1-2; the match to TRBD1 covers 7 bases. The ends lost 11 bases at V and 4 bases at J; junction bases unmatched: 7. The CDR3 is 12 residues long. Germline V gives CDR1 MRHNA, CDR2 SNTAGT. The CDR3 nucleotides read TGTGCCGCAGGGACAGACGGCTATGGCTACACCTTC. Protein sequence: CAAGTDGYGYTF.

The chain is built from TRBV10-1 and TRBJ1-1, with D hard to call. Between the trimmed V and J ends, which lost 6 bases and 7 bases, there was a span of 21 bases. Per the germline V gene, CDR1 is WNHNN and CDR2 is SYGVQD (reference sequence). This CDR3 is 15 amino acids long. The CDR3 DNA is TGCGCCAGCAGCGGTGACGGACTTCCCTCGAGTGAAGCTTTCTTT. Its translation is CASSGDGLPSSEAFF.

The chain joins TRBV9 to TRBJ2-1; no definite D call. V gave up 0 bases and J gave up 2 bases, with 6 bases separating them. The germline CDR1 and CDR2 sequences are SGDLS and YYNGEE. This CDR3 has 14 residues. DNA for the CDR3: TGTGCCAGCAGCGTAGATAGCCCCTACAATGAGCAGTTCTTC. Translating it yields CASSVDSPYNEQFF.